This T cell receptor beta chain derives from a study of human T cells and chemical hapten exposure. Study-wide background: The patients were mostly female; they had alopecia areata, totalis or universalis. Study results and caveats: There was no change with DPC sensitization in TCRs above 1 in 1000 frequency.

A single record per CDR3 protein comes from TCRdb applying MiXCR to the RACE reads. There are about 51,000 distinct CDR3 sequences in the sample; approximately 9.8% occur only once, and more than 13% lies in the top ten. Time point meaning: pre-sensitization, week 0. Treatment in this sample: therapeutic diphenylcyclopropenone sensitization with weekly scalp DPC. The study extracted total RNA from unfractionated whole blood. CDR3 length equals 14 residues. V lost 1 base and J lost 4, with 10 bases in between. This clonotype was seen only a few times. The antigen remains unidentified. The sample was whole blood, taken in connection with sensitization to the hapten diphenylcyclopropenone (DPC). This receptor was taken from a woman in her forties with alopecia areata. Some clones in this sample may be carry-over from other donors' samples. V gene TRBV12-3 or TRBV12-4 combines with J gene TRBJ1-1, with D perhaps matching TRBD1 (5 bases). The CDR3 region is CASSLGGVSTEAFF. The DNA for the CDR3 is TGTGCCAGCAGTTTAGGAGGGGTGAGCACTGAAGCTTTCTTT.